The entry below describes one TCR beta chain. The entry originates in a study of long-term antiretroviral therapy in people with HIV. The CDR3 runs 14 residues. Unmatched junction bases numbered 6, after V lost 3 bases and J lost 6 bases. CDR1 and CDR2 from the germline V gene are LNHNV and YYDKDF (reference sequence). Running of the v3.0 immunoSEQ assay took place at survey level. TCRdb's table, derived via immunoSEQ multiplex PCR, lists solely in-frame clones and lacks some. The sample consists of 25,000 to 35,000 clones, 97% of them appearing once. The chain is built from TRBV15 and TRBJ1-1, with 8 bases matching TRBD1. The source is a man aged 25-45 years with HIV. The sample here was unsorted PBMCs, taken 6.9 years after starting antiretroviral therapy. CDR3 bases: TGTGCCACCAGCAGGGCATTACAGGGGGCTGAAGCTTTCTTT. Translated, it gives CATSRALQGAEAFF. Full variable domain (outside the CDR3, taken from reference TRBV15 and TRBJ1-1): DAMVIQNPRYQVTQFGKPVTLSCSQTLNHNVMYWYQQKSSQAPKLLFHYYDKDFNNEADTPDNFQSRRPNTSFCFLDIRSPGLGDTAMYLCATSRALQGAEAFFGQGTRLTVV.